This is a list of T cell receptor beta chains from one sample in a study of shared clonotypes between healthy human individuals. Measured with immunoSEQ multiplex PCR; TCRdb has only the in-frame clones, and not every one. The sample yields millions of clones, about 95% seen once. Sequences were obtained from naive CD8+ T cells sorted from blood. The receptors here all came from a man between 18 and 35 years old in good health. Both conserved end residues are part of each CDR3.

CDR3: CASRTDSYEQYF
V: TRBV7-9
J: TRBJ2-7

CDR3: CASSFRGLAGLPDTDTQYF
V: TRBV27
J: TRBJ2-3

CDR3: CASSHRDRGPYGYTF
V: TRBV4-1
J: TRBJ1-2

CDR3: CASSPGQGVDGYTF
V: TRBV13
J: TRBJ1-2

CDR3: CASSFPEGSPLHF
V: TRBV28
J: TRBJ1-6

CDR3: CASTSGGADTGELFF
V: TRBV30
J: TRBJ2-2

CDR3: CASSPGTGLDQPQHF
V: TRBV7-6
J: TRBJ1-5

CDR3: CASISSTGGALGYTF
V: TRBV7-9
J: TRBJ1-2

CDR3: CASSSFFGGERETQYF
V: TRBV27
J: TRBJ2-5

CDR3: CASSLGPTYEQYF
V: TRBV5-4
J: TRBJ2-7

CDR3: CASSVGSSASYEQYF
V: TRBV9
J: TRBJ2-7

CDR3: CASKSYTDTQYF
V: TRBV6-6
J: TRBJ2-3

CDR3: CASSWTGGGSDTQYF
V: TRBV7-3
J: TRBJ2-3

CDR3: CASSLWAGGSTGELFF
V: TRBV27
J: TRBJ2-2

CDR3: CASSSTAMNTEAFF
V: TRBV27
J: TRBJ1-1

CDR3: CATDPLPRDFTAYEQYF
V: TRBV12-5
J: TRBJ2-7